This T cell receptor (beta chain) was recovered during a study of T cell changes during pregnancy in multiple sclerosis (dated by TCRdb to the late 2010s). With respect to the entire study: The study examined how the T cell repertoire changed over the course of pregnancy in women with multiple sclerosis.

On this clone: Its antigen remains undetermined. No qualities accompany the bases; no much larger clone lies one base away.

The library was obtained by the immunoSEQ multiplex PCR assay. TCRdb holds this immuneACCESS table with in-frame rearrangements only. Some clones are missing; in checked studies, unresolved V genes explain under half, and the rest has no known cause. In all, the sample holds approximately 44,000 clones, and around nine tenths of those were seen once. Roughly 0.7% of the sample lies in the top ten. CDR1 SGHAT and CDR2 FQNNGV were looked up in the germline V gene. Taken from cysteine to phenylalanine, the CDR3 has 14 residues. Only the CDR3 DNA stays, 42 bases, in frame from base 1. At the junction V is shortened by 0 bases and J by 2 bases, with 6 bases in between.

Sequencing used CD4+ T cells from peripheral blood mononuclear cells, obtained in the first trimester of pregnancy. The clonotype comes from a female donor with multiple sclerosis, enrolled in a pregnancy study. The receptor chain draws on TRBV11-2 and TRBJ2-3; there is no confident call for the D gene. The nucleotide sequence is given as TGTGCCAGCAGCTTAGATTTAAACACAGATACGCAGTATTTT. It translates to CASSLDLNTDTQYF.